This TCR beta chain was retrieved from a study of shared clonotypes between healthy human individuals. Study-level background: Three plates each covered CD4 naive and memory; CD8 naive two, CD8 memory one. Overall study findings and caveats: Generation of non-shared clonotypes was less probable than generation of clonotypes shared by all four donors.

The ends lost 8 bases at V and 6 bases at J; junction bases unmatched: 12. Looked up from germline, CDR1 is SNHLY and CDR2 is FYNNEI. The CDR3 totals 14 residues. To note about this clone: Its antigen is still unknown.

Original handling: Filtering differed since immunoSEQ provided only junctions, with no quality scores. Produced via immunoSEQ multiplex PCR; TCRdb's table is partial and in-frame only. V and J calls and clone size are copied from that table; D and trimming were computed from the DNA. The repertoire holds 2.5 million or so clones, with more than 90% as singletons. Sequenced: naive CD4+ T cells sorted from blood. The sample's subset: CD45RA+ positively selected. The origin of this receptor is a young man in good health. The gene calls are TRBV2 and TRBJ1-2; 7 bases are a match to TRBD1. CDR3 sequence: CASPNQGQLNGYTF. In DNA, the CDR3 is TGTGCCAGCCCTAATCAGGGACAGTTAAATGGCTACACCTTC.